One sample yielded the 21 T cell receptor beta chains listed below, sequenced in a study of prognosis after radiotherapy for stage I lung cancer. TCR beta CDR3 was amplified from genomic DNA by two-round multiplex PCR. Gene-specific primers for each TRBV and TRBJ gene drove first-round PCR. One entry per CDR3 protein, called by TCRdb with MiXCR from the multiplex PCR reads. The table lists about 59,000 distinct CDR3 sequences, about 25% of them singletons. The source material was PBMCs, sampled before or after stereotactic body radiation therapy (not recorded which). These receptors all come from a donor aged 50 or older with non-small cell lung cancer.

In regard to this clonotype: This clone may be a read error of a much larger clone one base away. The chain joins TRBV6-2 or TRBV6-3 to TRBJ2-5, with D uncertain. The germline V gene has CDR1 MNHEY and CDR2 SVGEGT. The CDR3 runs to 16 residues. The CDR3 nucleotides are TGTGCCAGCAGTTACTCCGACGGCACACTTCAAGAGAACCAGTACTTC. It specifies CASSYSDGTLQENQYF.

Concerning this clonotype itself: It differs at one base from a far larger clone, so likely a read error. The J gene is TRBJ1-6, the V gene TRBV6-5; the D is unclear. The CDR3 consists of 14 residues. V dropped 2 bases and J dropped 9 bases, with 11 bases sitting between them. Looked up from germline, CDR1 is MNHEY and CDR2 is SVGAGI. CDR3 coding DNA: TGTGCCAGCAGTTACCAAGGGTTTGGTTCACCCCTCCACTTT. This gives the protein CASSYQGFGSPLHF.

This clonotype was seen many times. The chain couples TRBV6-5 to TRBJ2-1; D remains ambiguous. With 1 base removed from V and 12 bases from J, the gap between germline ends came to 13 bases. The CDR3 is made up of 13 amino acids. Germline V lookup: CDR1 MNHEY, CDR2 SVGAGI. The CDR3 sequence: CASSYYPIDRQFF. CDR3 DNA sequence: TGTGCCAGCAGTTACTACCCCATCGATCGGCAGTTCTTC.

In this sample, this clonotype turned up many times. This chain links TRBV7-6 with TRBJ2-3; 11 bases map to TRBD2. Germline V gene sequence: CDR1 SGHVS, CDR2 FNYEAQ. This CDR3 region has 17 residues. With 2 bases clipped from V and 5 bases from J, the junction kept 9 bases outside the gene matches. The CDR3 nucleotides read TGTGCCAGCAGCTTAACTAGCGGGGGATTGGGGGGAGATACGCAGTATTTT. Its protein product is CASSLTSGGLGGDTQYF.

This clonotype was seen repeatedly, ten times or more. This chain uses TRBV11-3 with TRBJ2-3; 7 nucleotides line up with TRBD1. With V trimmed by 0 bases and J by 1 base, 4 bases remained unmatched. CDR1 is SGHNT and CDR2 is YENEEA in the germline V gene. The CDR3 has 16 amino acids. CDR3 region: CASSLDQGGGTDTQYF. The CDR3 region has the DNA TGTGCCAGCAGCTTAGATCAAGGGGGCGGCACAGATACGCAGTATTTT.

This clonotype was observed at least ten times. The chain employs TRBV5-1 and TRBJ2-1; 10 bases map to TRBD1. From germline, CDR1 is SGHRS and CDR2 YFSETQ. The trim removed 4 bases at V and 4 bases at J, leaving 5 bases unmatched. The length of the CDR3 is 15 residues. The DNA for the CDR3 is TGCGCCAGCAGCCTAGGACAGGGGGTTTACAATGAGCAGTTCTTC. It specifies CASSLGQGVYNEQFF.

This clonotype has at least ten counts. This chain joins TRBV20-1 and TRBJ1-1, with D hard to call. This CDR3 is 17 amino acids long. Germline-derived CDR1 and CDR2 are DFQATT and SNEGSKA (reference sequence). V gave up 0 bases and J gave up 4 bases, with 21 bases separating them. The CDR3 DNA sequence: TGCAGTGCTAGAGATGGAGGCCGGCAAAGGGTGGGCACTGAAGCTTTCTTT. Its protein is CSARDGGRQRVGTEAFF.

Notes on this clonotype: This likely comes from a read error, as the CDR3 has no conserved phenylalanine or tryptophan at its end. V usage is TRBV27 and J usage is TRBJ2-7; D is perhaps TRBD2 (5 bases). The ends were cut back, 4 bases at V and 0 bases at J, with 10 bases in the middle. Germline values: CDR1 MNHEY, CDR2 SMNVEV (reference sequence). This CDR3 contains 14 residues. The CDR3 is CASSYGESSYEQYL. In nucleotides, the CDR3 is TGTGCCAGCAGTTACGGGGAGAGCTCCTACGAGCAGTACTTG.

In its sample, this clonotype was seen many times. V is TRBV19 and J is TRBJ2-7; 8 bases map to TRBD1. The length of the CDR3 is 14 residues. V was pared by 5 bases and J by 0 bases, with 3 bases of the junction left unmatched. Germline V gene data show CDR1 as LNHDA and CDR2 as SQIVND (reference sequence). CDR3 loop: CASSPGTGSYEQYF. CDR3 nucleotides: TGTGCCAGTAGTCCCGGGACAGGCTCCTACGAGCAGTACTTC.

This clonotype has ten or more counts. The V and J genes are TRBV6-2 or TRBV6-3 and TRBJ2-5; D gene ambiguous. CDR1 and CDR2 from the germline V gene are MNHEY and SVGEGT. The CDR3 is made up of 12 amino acids. Trimming removed 5 bases at V and 4 bases at J, with 8 bases between. The CDR3 nucleotides read TGTGCCAGCAGTGAGGTCGGAGAGACCCAGTACTTC. It codes for CASSEVGETQYF.

This clonotype was counted ten times or more. J is TRBJ1-6 and V is TRBV12-3 or TRBV12-4; D not resolved. V was cut by 8 bases and J by 0 bases, with 11 bases left in between. CDR3 length: 15 amino acids. CDR3: CASQEGSSYNSPLHF. Here the CDR3 DNA reads TGTGCCAGCCAAGAAGGGAGCTCCTATAATTCACCCCTCCACTTT.

This clonotype was seen many times. The rearrangement uses TRBV25-1 and TRBJ2-1, with D perhaps matching TRBD1 (8 bases). The length of the CDR3 is 13 residues. The V gene lost 7 bases and the J gene lost 8 bases, with 15 bases spanning the gap. Germline CDR1 reads MGHDK; CDR2 reads SYGVNS. The CDR3 loop reads CASTTTGGDEQFF. The CDR3 DNA reads as TGTGCCAGCACCACTACAGGGGGGGATGAGCAGTTCTTC.

Turning to this clonotype: Since a much larger clone is just one base distant, this may be a read error. The rearrangement uses TRBV5-4 and TRBJ2-5; 7 positions match TRBD2. The CDR3 length is 13 residues. V gave up 3 bases and J gave up 4 bases; unmatched junction bases: 3. Germline V CDR1 and CDR2: SGHNT, YYREEE (reference sequence). CDR3: CASSSREGETQYF. DNA for the CDR3: TGTGCCAGCAGCTCCAGGGAGGGAGAGACCCAGTACTTC.

Ten or more counts support this clonotype. The chain joins TRBV20-1 to TRBJ1-5; no definite D call. Germline V CDR1 and CDR2: DFQATT, SNEGSKA (reference sequence). Trimming took off 0 bases at V and 7 bases at J, with 7 bases between the two ends. The CDR3 contains 12 residues. CDR3 DNA: TGCAGTGCTAGAGATCGCCAACAGCCCCAGCATTTT. Encoded protein: CSARDRQQPQHF.

There are many counts of this clonotype. The chain couples TRBV7-9 to TRBJ1-3, with a possible D match to TRBD1 (5 bases). Trimming removed 8 bases at V and 3 bases at J, with 11 bases between. CDR1 is SEHNR, CDR2 FQNEAQ, per germline (reference sequence). The CDR3 is made up of 13 amino acids. CDR3 residues: CASGEGFGNTIYF. In nucleotides, the CDR3 is TGTGCCAGCGGCGAGGGGTTTGGAAACACCATATATTTT.

This clonotype was observed many times. This chain uses TRBV20-1 with TRBJ1-2; a weak D match, TRBD1 (6 bases). Germline V CDR1 and CDR2: DFQATT, SNEGSKA (reference sequence). The CDR3 consists of 11 residues. V lost 5 bases and J 6 bases, leaving 10 bases between the germline ends. CDR3 residues: CSAEDSDGYTF. Written as DNA, the CDR3 is TGCAGTGCTGAGGACAGCGATGGCTACACCTTC.

This clonotype was observed at least ten times. The V and J genes are TRBV6-1 and TRBJ1-4; perhaps TRBD1 as D (6 bases). The CDR3 extends over 16 amino acids. Germline loops: CDR1 MNHNS, CDR2 SASEGT. Trimming left V 6 bases short and J 1 base short, with 15 bases between. The CDR3 nucleotides are TGTGCCAGCAGCCAGGGGAGGTATGGAACTAATGAAAAACTGTTTTTT. As protein: CASSQGRYGTNEKLFF.

The sample holds many counts of this clonotype. CDR3 nucleotide sequence: TGTGCCAGCAGTGAAGCGCAACTTGACTATGGCTACACCTTC. This gives the protein CASSEAQLDYGYTF. The chain couples TRBV2 to TRBJ1-2; no definite D call. Germline CDR1 reads SNHLY; CDR2 reads FYNNEI. The CDR3 totals 14 residues. V was pared by 0 bases and J by 3 bases, with 8 bases between.

Worth noting for this clonotype: This may stem from a read error, because a much larger clone lies one nucleotide away. The chain combines TRBV5-5 with TRBJ1-1; D is possibly TRBD1 (5 bases). The CDR3 has 16 amino acids. CDR1 and CDR2 (germline): SGHKS, YYEKEE (reference sequence). CDR3 DNA: TGTGTCAGCAGCATCCGCAGGGAATCCCTGAACACTGAAGCTTTCTTT. Amino acid sequence: CVSSIRRESLNTEAFF.

Remarks on this clonotype: A read error may account for a junction end that differs from germline. The CDR3 protein is CASSWGQFGFRSYNDQFF. The CDR3 DNA follows: TGTGCCAGCAGTTGGGGTCAGTTCGGGTTCCGCTCCTACAATGATCAGTTCTTC. This sequence joins TRBV27 and TRBJ2-1; D remains ambiguous. The CDR3 consists of 18 residues. Germline V CDR1 and CDR2: MNHEY, SMNVEV (reference sequence).

This clonotype was observed at least ten times. J is TRBJ2-3 and V is TRBV28, with 13 bases aligning to TRBD2. V lost 6 bases and J lost 5; bases outside the gene matches: 5. Germline loops: CDR1 MDHEN, CDR2 SYDVKM. The CDR3 runs to 15 residues. The DNA for the CDR3 is TGTGCCAGCAGCGGGACTAGCGGGGCTCTAGATACGCAGTATTTT. Translated: CASSGTSGALDTQYF.